Listed below are T cell receptor beta chains from one sample, sequenced in a study of CXCR3-negative and CXCR3-positive naive CD8 T cells. TCRdb re-called the 5' RACE reads and shows each CDR3 protein once, DNA omitted. The ten top clones account for approximately 1.5%, within a sample of roughly 7,300 distinct CDR3 sequences. Material: naive CXCR3+ CD8+ T cells from blood. The receptor source for this set is a human donor in good health. Some clones in this sample may be carry-over from other donors' samples. CDR3s include the opening cysteine and the closing phenylalanine or tryptophan. Clone sizes are given selectively: once, few, many, or a class where the clone is expanded.

clone_size: .
j_call: TRBJ2-3
v_call: TRBV7-2
cdr3_aa: CASSFGQGTDTQYF

clone_size: medium-sized
j_call: TRBJ1-2
v_call: TRBV29-1
cdr3_aa: CSVVLTGGESYGYTF

clone_size: .
j_call: TRBJ2-1
v_call: TRBV3-1
cdr3_aa: CASSQVRGEQFF

clone_size: .
j_call: TRBJ2-1
v_call: TRBV2
cdr3_aa: CASKGVRLNEQFF

clone_size: .
j_call: TRBJ1-3
v_call: TRBV2
cdr3_aa: CASSDGTSSSGNTIYF

clone_size: .
j_call: TRBJ2-5
v_call: TRBV9
cdr3_aa: CASSVGQTSGQETQYF

clone_size: .
j_call: TRBJ2-7
v_call: TRBV14
cdr3_aa: CASSPYSVPYEQYF

clone_size: .
j_call: TRBJ1-1
v_call: TRBV29-1
cdr3_aa: CSVEPGQGLGTEAFF

clone_size: medium-sized
j_call: TRBJ1-1
v_call: TRBV19
cdr3_aa: CASSSRTGYTEAFF

clone_size: .
j_call: TRBJ2-5
v_call: TRBV4-1
cdr3_aa: CASSPPRGAQRETQYF

clone_size: .
j_call: TRBJ2-3
v_call: TRBV25-1
cdr3_aa: CASSDFTSGIIDTQYF

clone_size: medium-sized
j_call: TRBJ2-7
v_call: TRBV6-5
cdr3_aa: CASSWDGGQTYEQYF

clone_size: .
j_call: TRBJ1-5
v_call: TRBV25-1
cdr3_aa: CASKHGQTDQPQHF

clone_size: medium-sized
j_call: TRBJ2-3
v_call: TRBV25-1
cdr3_aa: CASSGGISTDTQYF

clone_size: .
j_call: TRBJ2-5
v_call: TRBV29-1
cdr3_aa: CSVEGPFQGAETQYF

clone_size: medium-sized
j_call: TRBJ1-1
v_call: TRBV10-3
cdr3_aa: CAISEAPPVTEAFF

clone_size: medium-sized
j_call: TRBJ2-7
v_call: TRBV29-1
cdr3_aa: CSVKDRQKPEQYF

clone_size: .
j_call: TRBJ2-2
v_call: TRBV28
cdr3_aa: CASSFGLAISGELFF

clone_size: .
j_call: TRBJ2-1
v_call: TRBV12-3/TRBV12-4
cdr3_aa: CASSLPSGGHEQFF

clone_size: .
j_call: TRBJ1-2
v_call: TRBV29-1
cdr3_aa: CSVDSGLGYGYTF

clone_size: .
j_call: TRBJ2-7
v_call: TRBV3-1
cdr3_aa: CASTSGTGSYEQYF

clone_size: .
j_call: TRBJ2-1
v_call: TRBV9
cdr3_aa: CASSAQGRPLFF

clone_size: .
j_call: TRBJ1-1
v_call: TRBV29-1
cdr3_aa: CSEYKMNTEAFF

clone_size: medium-sized
j_call: TRBJ2-7
v_call: TRBV29-1
cdr3_aa: CSVANQGQALAAEQYF

clone_size: .
j_call: TRBJ2-1
v_call: TRBV7-9
cdr3_aa: CASSSPVSLNEQFF

clone_size: .
j_call: TRBJ2-3
v_call: TRBV12-3/TRBV12-4
cdr3_aa: CASSWSGRTDTQYF

clone_size: medium-sized
j_call: TRBJ2-7
v_call: TRBV28
cdr3_aa: CASSLPEEQYF

clone_size: .
j_call: TRBJ1-1
v_call: TRBV9
cdr3_aa: CASSVEGAMGTEAFF

clone_size: .
j_call: TRBJ2-7
v_call: TRBV19
cdr3_aa: CASRGSYEQYF

clone_size: .
j_call: TRBJ2-7
v_call: TRBV29-1
cdr3_aa: CSVTGSHSYEQYF

clone_size: medium-sized
j_call: TRBJ2-1
v_call: TRBV4-1
cdr3_aa: CASSQEPDGYNEQFF

clone_size: .
j_call: TRBJ1-2
v_call: TRBV6-5
cdr3_aa: CASSYGQGMGGYTF

clone_size: .
j_call: TRBJ2-2
v_call: TRBV4-2
cdr3_aa: CASSPPTGELFF

clone_size: .
j_call: TRBJ2-7
v_call: TRBV11-2
cdr3_aa: CASTPDGSSYEQYF

clone_size: .
j_call: TRBJ1-1
v_call: TRBV11-1
cdr3_aa: CASSRSGTEAFF

clone_size: .
j_call: TRBJ2-1
v_call: TRBV11-2
cdr3_aa: CASSLSPQGVHEQFF

clone_size: .
j_call: TRBJ2-1
v_call: TRBV28
cdr3_aa: CASSPDGTGSEQFF

clone_size: .
j_call: TRBJ1-1
v_call: TRBV19
cdr3_aa: CASSIGGRGNTEAFF

clone_size: .
j_call: TRBJ1-1
v_call: TRBV4-1
cdr3_aa: CASSRSGKNTEAFF

clone_size: medium-sized
j_call: TRBJ1-1
v_call: TRBV25-1
cdr3_aa: CASSEFKYGDMNTEAFF

clone_size: .
j_call: TRBJ2-7
v_call: TRBV27
cdr3_aa: CASSTGFPYEQYF

clone_size: medium-sized
j_call: TRBJ2-7
v_call: TRBV5-4
cdr3_aa: CASSPGLGSHEQYF

clone_size: .
j_call: TRBJ1-5
v_call: TRBV15
cdr3_aa: CATRGTRTGSNQPQHF

clone_size: .
j_call: TRBJ1-1
v_call: TRBV7-9
cdr3_aa: CASSVQLGQDTEAFF

clone_size: medium-sized
j_call: TRBJ1-5
v_call: TRBV20-1
cdr3_aa: CSARSQGDQPQHF

clone_size: .
j_call: TRBJ2-5
v_call: TRBV29-1
cdr3_aa: CSVLHLGPGLAGGPLQETQYF

clone_size: .
j_call: TRBJ1-1
v_call: TRBV7-6
cdr3_aa: CASSFSSGGGDEAFF

clone_size: medium-sized
j_call: TRBJ2-7
v_call: TRBV6-5
cdr3_aa: CASSYGSPLTYEQYF

clone_size: .
j_call: TRBJ1-1
v_call: TRBV2
cdr3_aa: CASSEMVGTEAFF